One and the same sample provided the 32 T cell receptor beta chains below, sequenced in a study of cytomegalovirus exposure and HLA in healthy donors. The PCR had 60 Vbeta and 13 Jbeta primers. Clones were sequenced by immunoSEQ multiplex PCR, and TCRdb holds only the in-frame ones, with some missing. This sample carries roughly 120,000 clones, about 70% of them seen once, and the ten largest clones take roughly 2.1%. Sequences were obtained from PBMCs. The receptors here all came from a woman in her forties in good health and CMV-seropositive.

CDR3: CASREPTGNNSPLHF. The DNA for the CDR3 is TGTGCCAGCAGAGAACCGACAGGGAACAATTCACCCCTCCACTTT. The chain couples TRBV6-1 to TRBJ1-6; 7 nucleotides agree with TRBD1. The germline V gene encodes CDR1 MNHNS and CDR2 SASEGT. V lost 6 bases and J lost 7; bases outside the gene matches: 9. The CDR3 contains 15 residues.

The gene calls are TRBV30 and TRBJ2-7; 11 nucleotides align to TRBD2. This CDR3 is 15 amino acids long. Germline assignment: CDR1 GTSNPN and CDR2 SVGIG (reference sequence). Trimming at V came to 3 bases and at J to 3 bases, leaving 7 bases not matched to a gene. As DNA, the CDR3 is TGTGCCTGGAGCCGGACGGGACTAGCGGTCTACGAGCAGTACTTC. This encodes CAWSRTGLAVYEQYF.

This clone was detected once. One junction end does not reproduce the germline sequence, and a read error may be involved. This rearrangement joins TRBV4-1 to TRBJ2-5; the match to TRBD1 covers 10 bases. Per the germline V gene, CDR1 is MGHRA and CDR2 is YSYEKL. The CDR3 has 16 amino acids. The CDR3 bases are TGTGCCAGCAGCCAATCCGGGACAGGGGTAGGAGAGACCCAGTACTTC. Its protein is CASSQSGTGVGETQYF.

The V and J genes are TRBV27 and TRBJ2-5, with TRBD1 matching over 9 bases. This CDR3 is built from 15 residues. From germline, CDR1 is MNHEY and CDR2 SMNVEV (reference sequence). Trimming removed 3 bases from V and 5 bases from J; junction bases left unmatched: 7. CDR3 DNA: TGTGCCAGCAGTTTCTCGGACAGGGGATCCGAGACCCAGTACTTC. Its protein is CASSFSDRGSETQYF.

This clone was counted only a few times. The rearrangement joins TRBV4-1 to TRBJ1-2; D may be TRBD1 (6 bases). V dropped 0 bases and J dropped 6 bases, with 14 bases sitting between them. Germline values: CDR1 MGHRA, CDR2 YSYEKL. The length of the CDR3 is 15 residues. The CDR3 is CASSQDEGRGNGYTF. The CDR3 DNA reads as TGCGCCAGCAGCCAAGACGAGGGCAGGGGTAATGGCTACACCTTC.

The rearrangement joins TRBV6-5 to TRBJ1-2; 8 bases are a match to TRBD1. CDR3 length: 15 residues. Per germline, CDR1 MNHEY and CDR2 SVGAGI. J lost 3 bases, V lost 0 bases, and 3 bases had no gene match. The CDR3 is CASSYSQGAHYGYTF. CDR3 nucleotide sequence: TGTGCCAGCAGTTACTCTCAGGGGGCTCACTATGGCTACACCTTC.

This clone was recorded only once. J is TRBJ1-3 and V is TRBV6-5; D not resolved. The V end lost 5 bases, the J end lost 0 bases, and 8 bases lay between the germline ends. The length of the CDR3 is 14 residues. CDR1 and CDR2 (germline): MNHEY, SVGAGI. DNA for the CDR3: TGTGCCAGCAGTCGAAGAGTCTCTGGAAACACCATATATTTT. Encoded protein: CASSRRVSGNTIYF.

This sequence joins TRBV7-2 and TRBJ1-1; the match to TRBD1 covers 9 bases. Germline CDR1 SGHTA, CDR2 FQGNSA. J gave up 5 bases and V 3 bases, and 4 bases lay outside the gene matches. This CDR3 is 14 amino acids long. The CDR3 protein is CASSFTGGLTEAFF. In nucleotides, the CDR3 is TGTGCCAGCAGCTTTACAGGGGGCTTGACTGAAGCTTTCTTT.

The chain couples TRBV6-6 to TRBJ2-4; 8 nucleotides match TRBD1. V lost 6 bases, J lost 0 bases, and 7 bases stayed unmatched. Germline CDR1 and CDR2: MNHNY and SVGAGI (reference sequence). The CDR3 loop spans 16 amino acids. CDR3 bases: TGTGCCAGCAGGGGACAGGTGGGGGTAGCCAAAAACATTCAGTACTTC. Protein product: CASRGQVGVAKNIQYF.

The chain joins TRBV4-3 to TRBJ2-2; 11 bases map to TRBD1. The V segment lost 1 base and the J segment 3 bases; nucleotides outside the gene matches: 7. CDR1 LGHNA and CDR2 YSLEER come from the germline V gene. The CDR3 extends over 18 amino acids. In nucleotides, the CDR3 is TGCGCCAGCAGCCAAGCGGCGAGGACAGGGGGCTACACCGGGGAGCTGTTTTTT. It codes for CASSQAARTGGYTGELFF.

The rearrangement uses TRBV28 and TRBJ1-1; TRBD1 aligns across 8 bases. With 6 bases clipped from V and 7 bases from J, the junction kept 13 bases outside the gene matches. CDR1 is MDHEN, CDR2 SYDVKM, per germline. The CDR3 loop spans 15 amino acids. The DNA of the CDR3 is TGTGCCAGCAGCCTACCCGGGACAGGTGGGGGTGAAGCTTTCTTT. It translates to CASSLPGTGGGEAFF.

This clone was recorded once. This chain links TRBV6-6 with TRBJ1-5; 7 bases align to TRBD1. The CDR3 runs to 13 residues. Germline V gives CDR1 MNHNY, CDR2 SVGAGI (reference sequence). J lost 7 bases, V lost 7 bases, and 7 bases had no gene match. The CDR3 is CASTGDRVQPQHF. CDR3 nucleotide sequence: TGTGCCAGCACCGGAGACAGGGTGCAGCCCCAGCATTTT.

The rearrangement joins TRBV4-2 to TRBJ2-5; 7 bases map to TRBD2. The CDR3 is 14 amino acids. Germline V CDR1 and CDR2: LGHNA, YNFKEQ. V shed 0 bases and J 5 bases; nucleotides not matched to a gene: 3. CDR3 coding DNA: TGTGCCAGCAGCCAAGAACGAGCGGGGGAGACCCAGTACTTC. Amino acids: CASSQERAGETQYF.

This sequence joins TRBV5-1 and TRBJ2-5, with D possibly TRBD2 on 6 matching bases. CDR1 is SGHRS and CDR2 is YFSETQ in the germline V gene. Trimming shortened V by 0 bases and J by 2 bases, and 11 bases separated the two germline ends. CDR3 length equals 15 residues. The CDR3 sequence is CASSLESGRQETQYF. For the CDR3, the DNA is TGCGCCAGCAGCTTGGAGTCAGGGAGGCAAGAGACCCAGTACTTC.

The rearrangement uses TRBV4-1 and TRBJ1-5; D gene ambiguous. This CDR3 has 12 amino acids. V was shortened by 4 bases and J by 8 bases, with 9 bases between the two germline ends. Germline CDR1 MGHRA, CDR2 YSYEKL. CDR3 protein: CASSLNREPQHF. Written as DNA, the CDR3 is TGCGCCAGCAGCCTAAATCGGGAGCCCCAGCATTTT.

Here the CDR3 DNA reads TGTGCCAGCCTGGGATGGGCTAGCGGCAATGAGCAGTTCTTC. Translation: CASLGWASGNEQFF. The chain joins TRBV2 to TRBJ2-1; 7 bases match TRBD2. V gave up 8 bases and J gave up 6 bases; unmatched junction bases: 10. CDR3 length equals 14 residues. Germline V CDR1 and CDR2: SNHLY, FYNNEI.

V gene TRBV9 combines with J gene TRBJ2-1; 11 nucleotides line up with TRBD2. Unmatched junction bases numbered 6, after V lost 3 bases and J lost 4 bases. This CDR3 is 16 amino acids long. Germline V lookup: CDR1 SGDLS, CDR2 YYNGEE. CDR3 sequence reads: CASSARGTSGYNEQFF. CDR3 nucleotides: TGTGCCAGCAGCGCGCGAGGGACTAGCGGATACAATGAGCAGTTCTTC.

V usage is TRBV6-1 and J usage is TRBJ1-2; TRBD1 agrees at 9 bases. Germline V lookup: CDR1 MNHNS, CDR2 SASEGT. The CDR3 is 16 amino acids. V was clipped by 3 bases and J by 5 bases; unmatched bases: 10. The CDR3, as DNA: TGTGCCAGCAGTGATGCGACAGGGGGTTTTGGGTATGGCTACACCTTC. Translation: CASSDATGGFGYGYTF.

The CDR3 region is CAWSPGTPFEQYF. The CDR3 DNA is TGTGCCTGGAGCCCGGGGACTCCTTTTGAGCAGTACTTC. The genes are TRBV30 and TRBJ2-5; D possibly corresponds to TRBD2 (6 bases). The V gene's germline CDR1 is GTSNPN and CDR2 SVGIG (reference sequence). V dropped 3 bases and J dropped 11 bases, with 19 bases sitting between them. This CDR3 comprises 13 residues. Based on the CDR3 plus reference TRBV30 and TRBJ2-5, the full variable domain is SQTIHQWPATLVQPVGSPLSLECTVEGTSNPNLYWYRQAAGRGLQLLFYSVGIGQISSEVPQNLSASRPQDRQFILSSKKLLLSDSGFYLCAWSPGTPFEQYFGPGTRLLVL.

This clone came up once. CDR3 amino acids: CASSIEFGRATNEKLFF. The CDR3 nucleotides read TGTGCCAGTAGTATAGAGTTCGGGAGGGCAACTAATGAAAAACTGTTTTTT. The gene calls are TRBV19 and TRBJ1-4; D unresolved. This CDR3 spans 17 amino acids. The V and J ends lost 0 bases and 0 bases respectively, with 11 bases between them. Germline loops: CDR1 LNHDA, CDR2 SQIVND (reference sequence).

This chain connects TRBV7-2 to TRBJ2-2, with D possibly being TRBD2 (5 bases). V lost 7 bases to trimming and J lost 4 bases, with 16 bases between them. CDR3 length: 15 residues. The germline V gene has CDR1 SGHTA and CDR2 FQGNSA. CDR3 in amino acids: CASTLSTGFTGELFF. The CDR3 DNA sequence: TGTGCCAGCACCCTCTCGACGGGATTCACCGGGGAGCTGTTTTTT. The full variable domain, in which reference TRBV7-2 and TRBJ2-2 provide the parts outside the CDR3, is GAGVSQSPSNKVTEKGKDVELRCDPISGHTALYWYRQSLGQGLEFLIYFQGNSAPDKSGLPSDRFSAERTGGSVSTLTIQRTQQEDSAVYLCASTLSTGFTGELFFGEGSRLTVL.

This clone has just one count. The chain joins TRBV18 to TRBJ2-3; TRBD2 aligns across 8 bases. Germline lookup yields CDR1 KGHSH and CDR2 LQKENI. The CDR3 contains 18 residues. Germline trimming cut 2 bases from V and 0 bases from J; bases unmatched to any gene: 10. CDR3 nucleotide sequence: TGTGCCAGCTCACCATATGAGTACAGCGGGAGAAGCACAGATACGCAGTATTTT. It encodes CASSPYEYSGRSTDTQYF.

The rearrangement links TRBV18 to TRBJ2-3, with D perhaps matching TRBD2 (7 bases). Germline V lookup: CDR1 KGHSH, CDR2 LQKENI. Between the trimmed V and J ends, which lost 0 bases and 2 bases, there was a span of 12 bases. This CDR3 spans 16 amino acids. CDR3 region: CASSPPAGAFTDTQYF. In nucleotides, the CDR3 is TGTGCCAGCTCACCACCGGCGGGGGCTTTCACAGATACGCAGTATTTT. Using reference TRBV18 and TRBJ2-3 for the parts outside the CDR3, the full variable domain is NAGVMQNPRHLVRRRGQEARLRCSPMKGHSHVYWYRQLPEEGLKFMVYLQKENIIDESGMPKERFSAEFPKEGPSILRIQQVVRGDSAAYFCASSPPAGAFTDTQYFGPGTRLTVL.

DNA for the CDR3: TGTGCCAGCAGCAATGGTAGCGGGAGTTCGGGGAATGAGCAGTTCTTC. Amino acids: CASSNGSGSSGNEQFF. V usage is TRBV21-1 and J usage is TRBJ2-1; the table's D call, TRBD2, was not checked against the DNA. TRBV21-1 represents a pseudogene. The CDR3 has 16 residues.

The chain links TRBV7-8 to TRBJ1-4, with 10 bases lining up with TRBD1. Germline V gene sequence: CDR1 SGHVS, CDR2 FQNEAQ. The trim removed 4 bases at V and 13 bases at J, leaving 12 bases unmatched. CDR3 length: 15 amino acids. The DNA of the CDR3 is TGTGCCAGCAGCTGGAACATGGGACAGGGGATCGGACTGTTTTTT. Protein product: CASSWNMGQGIGLFF.

V gene TRBV28 combines with J gene TRBJ1-6; 11 bases are a match to TRBD1. This CDR3 spans 18 amino acids. Germline V gives CDR1 MDHEN, CDR2 SYDVKM. Germline trimming cut 6 bases from V and 0 bases from J; bases unmatched to any gene: 7. As DNA, the CDR3 is TGTGCCAGCAGCCTGGGACAGGGGGACAGCTCCTATAATTCACCCCTCCACTTT. This codes for CASSLGQGDSSYNSPLHF.

The rearrangement uses TRBV7-2 and TRBJ2-5; 8 bases line up with TRBD1. J lost 5 bases, V lost 4 bases, and 0 bases had no gene match. Germline V gene sequence: CDR1 SGHTA, CDR2 FQGNSA. The CDR3 has 12 residues. CDR3 residues: CASSYRGETQYF. The CDR3 DNA reads as TGTGCCAGCAGCTACAGGGGGGAGACCCAGTACTTC.

The DNA for the CDR3 is TGTGCCAGTAGTATAGAACAGGGGACAGATACGCAGTATTTT. It is translated as CASSIEQGTDTQYF. The chain is built from TRBV19 and TRBJ2-3, with 7 positions matching TRBD1. Germline V CDR1 and CDR2: LNHDA, SQIVND (reference sequence). Trimming took 0 bases from V and 3 from J; bases not matched to a gene: 0. This CDR3 is 14 amino acids long.

The V and J genes are TRBV5-6 and TRBJ2-5, with 8 bases fitting TRBD1. Germline CDR1 reads SGHDT; CDR2 reads YYEEEE. Germline trimming cut 4 bases from V and 0 bases from J; bases unmatched to any gene: 2. The CDR3 runs to 14 residues. CDR3 sequence reads: CASSRDRYQETQYF. The CDR3 DNA reads as TGTGCCAGCAGCCGGGACAGGTACCAAGAGACCCAGTACTTC. The full variable domain, completed using reference TRBV5-6 and TRBJ2-5, is DAGVTQSPTHLIKTRGQQVTLRCSPKSGHDTVSWYQQALGQGPQFIFQYYEEEERQRGNFPDRFSGHQFPNYSSELNVNALLLGDSALYLCASSRDRYQETQYFGPGTRLLVL.

The genes are TRBV11-1 and TRBJ2-3; 9 nucleotides agree with TRBD2. Per germline, CDR1 SGHAT and CDR2 FQDESV (reference sequence). The CDR3 runs 16 residues. The junction had 8 bases not matched to a gene; V was cut back by 5 bases and J by 2 bases. The CDR3 spells CASSQGLARVTDTQYF. The CDR3 coding sequence is TGTGCCAGCAGCCAGGGACTAGCAAGGGTCACAGATACGCAGTATTTT.

This rearrangement joins TRBV7-2 to TRBJ2-5; the match to TRBD1 covers 7 bases. CDR1 SGHTA and CDR2 FQGNSA come from the germline V gene. Unmatched junction bases numbered 7, after V lost 5 bases and J lost 4 bases. The CDR3 has 14 amino acids. The CDR3 reads CASSPRGLVETQYF. CDR3 coding DNA: TGTGCCAGCAGCCCTAGGGGGCTCGTAGAGACCCAGTACTTC.

The chain joins TRBV6-5 to TRBJ2-5; TRBD1 aligns across 9 bases. The end of the DNA aligns better with TRBJ2-7, so the J call may be wrong. This CDR3 has 15 residues. CDR1 and CDR2 (germline): MNHEY, SVGAGI. CDR3 region: CASSYSWDRAYEQYF. The CDR3 DNA is TGTGCCAGCAGTTACTCGTGGGACAGGGCCTACGAGCAGTACTTC.